Listed below are T cell receptor beta chains from one sample, sequenced in a study of a mutant IDH1 vaccine in newly diagnosed glioma. Some clones are missing from TCRdb's copy, which holds only in-frame ones; the method was immunoSEQ multiplex PCR. Here the sample spans tens of thousands of clones, 76% being singletons. For these receptors, no antigen is known. Sequencing used PBMCs, obtained from a glioma patient whose treatment included an IDH1 peptide vaccine. The receptors derive from a man aged 40-55 years with glioma. Each CDR3 is given with its conserved first and last residue. D genes are given only for firm matches. Rows give clone size only sometimes, using once, few, many, or a class for an expanded clone.

D gene,clone size,J gene,V gene,CDR3 protein,CDR3 DNA
.,.,TRBJ2-7,TRBV5-6,CASSLWAAPSYEQYF,TGTGCCAGCAGCTTGTGGGCCGCGCCCTCCTACGAGCAGTACTTC
.,.,TRBJ1-5,TRBV6-5,CASSPTADSNQPQHF,TGTGCCAGCAGCCCCACAGCCGATAGCAATCAGCCCCAGCATTTT
TRBD2,.,TRBJ2-3,TRBV5-4,CASSEGLAGVGSTDTQYF,TGTGCCAGCAGCGAGGGACTAGCGGGAGTGGGGAGCACAGATACGCAGTATTTT
.,.,TRBJ2-7,TRBV4-2,CASSQDRYTYEQYF,TGTGCCAGCAGCCAAGATAGATACACCTACGAGCAGTACTTC
TRBD1,.,TRBJ2-5,TRBV10-3,CAISEPITGGRETQYF,TGTGCCATCAGTGAACCGATCACAGGGGGACGGGAGACCCAGTACTTC
.,.,TRBJ1-2,TRBV29-1,CSVVKGTNYGYTF,TGCAGCGTTGTGAAGGGAACTAACTATGGCTACACCTTC
.,.,TRBJ1-2,TRBV4-3,CASSQDTPAGTVQGYGYTF,TGCGCCAGCAGCCAAGATACCCCCGCGGGGACTGTACAGGGCTATGGCTACACCTTC
.,.,TRBJ2-3,TRBV11-3,CASSSRDTQYF,TGTGCCAGCAGCTCAAGAGATACGCAGTATTTT
.,.,TRBJ2-1,TRBV7-2,CASSGTGGDISYNEQFF,TGTGCCAGCAGCGGGACTGGCGGGGACATCTCCTACAATGAGCAGTTCTTC
TRBD2,.,TRBJ2-1,TRBV30,CAWGTSGYNEQFF,TGTGCCTGGGGGACTAGCGGTTACAATGAGCAGTTCTTC
.,.,TRBJ2-1,TRBV14,CASSQVAQGLGEQFF,TGTGCCAGCAGCCAAGTAGCACAGGGTCTAGGAGAGCAGTTCTTC
.,.,TRBJ1-5,TRBV6-7,CASSFQLGYRDTHQPQHF,TGTGCCAGCAGTTTCCAACTCGGGTACCGGGACACACATCAGCCCCAGCATTTT
.,once,TRBJ1-2,TRBV27,CASRDTLGNGYTF,TGTGCCAGCAGGGACACCCTAGGGAATGGCTACACCTTC
.,.,TRBJ1-1,TRBV7-2,CASSPTQHGAFF,TGTGCCAGCAGCCCCACCCAGCATGGAGCTTTCTTT
.,.,TRBJ2-6,TRBV9,CASRKQGVSGANVLTF,TGTGCCAGCAGAAAACAGGGAGTCTCTGGGGCCAACGTCCTGACTTTC
.,few,TRBJ1-2,TRBV19,CASSTGRRYGYTF,TGTGCCAGTAGTACCGGGCGGAGGTATGGCTACACCTTC
.,once,TRBJ2-3,TRBV12-5,CASGWGLDRSTDTQYF,TGTGCTAGTGGTTGGGGCCTCGACAGAAGCACAGATACGCAGTATTTT
TRBD2,.,TRBJ2-1,TRBV11-3,CASSLSLAGIPYNEQFF,TGTGCCAGCAGCTTAAGCCTAGCGGGGATCCCGTACAATGAGCAGTTCTTC
.,.,TRBJ2-1,TRBV4-2,CASSQVKQPSLFF,TGTGCCAGCAGCCAAGTAAAGCAGCCCTCGTTGTTCTTC
.,.,TRBJ2-2,TRBV29-1,CSVGQGPSNTGELFF,TGCAGCGTTGGGCAGGGGCCATCGAACACCGGGGAGCTGTTTTTT
.,.,TRBJ2-5,TRBV6-5,CASSYLRRQETQYF,TGTGCCAGCAGTTACCTGCGCAGACAAGAGACCCAGTACTTC
.,many,TRBJ1-1,TRBV2,CASSVQYTEAFF,TGTGCCAGCAGTGTCCAGTACACTGAAGCTTTCTTT
.,many,TRBJ1-1,TRBV27,CASSSDTEAFF,TGTGCCAGCAGTTCGGACACTGAAGCTTTCTTT
.,.,TRBJ2-1,TRBV7-6,CASSLAGLNEQFF,TGTGCCAGCAGCTTAGCGGGGCTAAATGAGCAGTTCTTC
.,.,TRBJ2-3,TRBV6-1,CASSGRGITQYF,TGTGCCAGCAGTGGGCGGGGTATTACGCAGTATTTT